These T cell receptor beta chains were read from a single sample in a study of CD8 T cells in ankylosing spondylitis. TCRdb analysed the 5' RACE reads with MiXCR anew, one entry per CDR3 protein. Of roughly 130,000 distinct CDR3 sequences in the sample, roughly an eighth were seen once. Sequenced sample: blood, either unsorted or a sorted T cell fraction (not recorded which). The receptors shown here come from a female donor with ankylosing spondylitis or in good health (not recorded which). CDR3s include the opening cysteine and the closing phenylalanine or tryptophan. D genes are given only for firm matches. A row's size may be missing; if present it is once, few, many or a size class.

d_call j_call v_call clone_size cdr3_nt cdr3_aa
TRBD1 TRBJ1-1 TRBV19 NA TGTGCCAGTAGTATAGTCGGACAGGGAGAGAACACTGAAGCTTTCTTT CASSIVGQGENTEAFF
NA TRBJ1-1 TRBV5-8 many TGTGCCAGCAGCCCCCAAGGTTCAAAAGCTTTCTTT CASSPQGSKAFF
TRBD2 TRBJ2-7 TRBV19 NA TGTGCCAGTAGTATTACTAGCGGGCCACGTTACGAGCAGTACTTC CASSITSGPRYEQYF
TRBD2 TRBJ2-1 TRBV20-1 few TGCAGTGCTAGAGAGGGCGGGAGGGCCCATGAGCAGTTCTTC CSAREGGRAHEQFF
NA TRBJ1-1 TRBV6-5 many TGTGCCAGCAGCCGCGAGAACACTGAAGCTTTCTTT CASSRENTEAFF
NA TRBJ2-1 TRBV5-1 few TGCGCCAGCAGCTTTAGCCGCAATGAGCAGTTCTTC CASSFSRNEQFF
NA TRBJ2-1 TRBV12-3/TRBV12-4 many TGTGCCAGCAGTTTTCAGGGGACGGGTGAGCAGTTCTTC CASSFQGTGEQFF
NA TRBJ2-3 TRBV5-4 NA TGTGCCAGCAGCTTGGACTCTAGGGACACAGATACGCAGTATTTT CASSLDSRDTDTQYF
NA TRBJ2-6 TRBV3-1 NA TGTGCCAGCAGCTCCCGGAGCTCTGGGGCCAACGTCCTGACTTTC CASSSRSSGANVLTF
TRBD2 TRBJ2-4 TRBV9 many TGTGCCAGCAGCGCGGGGGAGGGTACCAAAAACATTCAGTACTTC CASSAGEGTKNIQYF
NA TRBJ1-6 TRBV6-5 NA TGTGCCAGCAGTTCCCCCGGGGGGAGCTCCTATAATTCACCCCTCCACTTT CASSSPGGSSYNSPLHF
TRBD2 TRBJ2-7 TRBV12-3/TRBV12-4 few TGTGCCAGCGTAAGCGGGAGGGCCTCCGGCGAGCAGTACTTC CASVSGRASGEQYF
NA TRBJ2-5 TRBV12-3/TRBV12-4 few TGTGCCAGCAGAGGAATCGGAGAGACCCAGTACTTC CASRGIGETQYF
NA TRBJ2-1 TRBV7-2 NA TGTGCCAGCAGCTTAGCTGCGGGCTCCTACAATGAGCAGTTCTTC CASSLAAGSYNEQFF
NA TRBJ2-1 TRBV7-7 many TGTGCTAGCAGCTTAGCGTTTAGCTCCTACAATGAGCAGTTCTTC CASSLAFSSYNEQFF
NA TRBJ2-1 TRBV10-2 few TGCGCCAGCAGTGAGGGGGAGCAGTTCTTC CASSEGEQFF